These T cell receptor beta chains were read from a single sample in a study of beta chain features in type 1 diabetes. Sequenced by immunoSEQ multiplex PCR; TCRdb stores in-frame clones only, minus some. The top ten hold around 0.04% of the sample, which has 600,000 or so clones, about 14% seen once. Sequencing input: naive CD4+ T cells from blood. The receptors shown here come from a man between 18 and 29 years old with type 1 diabetes. Both conserved end residues are part of each CDR3. Not every row has a clone size; where given, it reads once, few, many or a size class.

v_call	cdr3_length	clone_size	j_call	cdr3_aa
TRBV5-6	14	NA	TRBJ2-7	CASSVTSRGLEQYF
TRBV30	14	NA	TRBJ1-2	CAWSPDSLWGGYTF
TRBV7-9	14	many	TRBJ2-1	CASSGDRAVNEQFF
TRBV5-4	11	few	TRBJ2-3	CASRELDTQYF
TRBV7-2	15	once	TRBJ1-2	CASSPRTGGAYGYTF
TRBV6-5	15	NA	TRBJ1-1	CASSYSAGMDTEAFF
TRBV9	14	NA	TRBJ1-3	CASSAGSSGNTIYF
TRBV7-9	13	few	TRBJ2-3	CASSPPAANTQYF
TRBV7-8	18	few	TRBJ2-5	CASSQTFSGQGSEETQYF
TRBV29-1	12	few	TRBJ2-1	CSGQGPYNEQFF
TRBV6-6	15	few	TRBJ2-1	CASSSRQSSYNEQFF
TRBV5-1	14	NA	TRBJ2-5	CASSVGSFQETQYF
TRBV7-2	14	NA	TRBJ1-2	CASSLANREGGYTF
TRBV30	15	NA	TRBJ1-4	CAWQPGPTFNEKLFF
TRBV6-5	13	NA	TRBJ1-2	CASMIQGGDGYTF
TRBV30	16	NA	TRBJ1-5	CAWSPRTGALNQPQHF
TRBV13	16	few	TRBJ1-1	CASSRGLDPQWTGAFF
TRBV14	13	few	TRBJ2-7	CASSQEQGGEQYF
TRBV9	13	few	TRBJ2-5	CASSWDSGETQYF
TRBV18	13	few	TRBJ2-7	CASSPSGTLGGSF
TRBV5-1	14	NA	TRBJ2-3	CASSHDQSTDTQYF
TRBV5-6	15	NA	TRBJ2-3	CASALNSGSRDTQYF
TRBV6-6	16	few	TRBJ1-3	CASRKSQSSSGNTIYF
TRBV11-2	18	NA	TRBJ2-1	CASSLESPSGWAYNEQFF
TRBV7-6	13	few	TRBJ2-4	CAPGEGWRNIQYF
TRBV20-1	11	NA	TRBJ2-5	CSAVIGETQYF
TRBV19	16	few	TRBJ2-3	CASSIGPAGNSDTQYF
TRBV6-5	14	NA	TRBJ1-2	CASRARGTGRSYTF
TRBV7-2	16	few	TRBJ1-3	CASSFPDGVSGNTIYF
TRBV7-9	14	NA	TRBJ1-4	CASSEDRDHEKLFF
TRBV15	15	few	TRBJ2-3	CATSRDGSRTDTQYF
TRBV7-2	16	NA	TRBJ2-3	CASSVGTSVYTDTQYF
TRBV7-2	14	NA	TRBJ2-5	CASSWWDSQETQYF
TRBV5-4	16	NA	NA	CASSGAGKLVLYEQYF
TRBV25-1	15	NA	TRBJ2-2	CASSDSSKLTGELFF
TRBV2	15	NA	TRBJ2-2	CASNRQAKNTGELFF
TRBV27	15	NA	TRBJ1-2	CASRGGHIHIGGYTF
TRBV5-1	12	few	TRBJ2-3	CASSNHDLKEYF
TRBV28	15	NA	TRBJ1-1	CASSLGGGADTEAFF
TRBV5-1	16	few	TRBJ1-2	CASSLDWRVPNYGYTF
TRBV29-1	14	few	TRBJ1-6	CSVSTGLPDSPLHF
TRBV6-1	15	NA	TRBJ2-3	CASSEAGGSTDTQYF
TRBV6-5	14	NA	TRBJ2-1	CASSSGTGVEEQFF
TRBV7-2	15	NA	TRBJ2-5	CASSSRDSGKETQYF
TRBV18	14	NA	TRBJ1-2	CASSPPSWNYGYTF
TRBV28	14	few	TRBJ1-2	CASIMARTDYGYTF
TRBV28	12	NA	TRBJ1-4	CASSFEGEKLFF
TRBV9	13	NA	TRBJ2-1	CASSVARDNEQFF
TRBV18	15	NA	TRBJ2-1	CASSPSWQAGNEQFF
TRBV7-2	13	NA	TRBJ2-3	CASSFRSGPPLYF
TRBV2	14	few	TRBJ1-4	CASSEQGGGEKLFF
TRBV6-1	14	NA	TRBJ2-3	CASRVSSGGDTQYF
TRBV28	16	NA	TRBJ1-1	CASSTAGTFMNTEAFF
TRBV7-2	13	NA	TRBJ2-7	CASSLEGLGEQYF